The sequence of this T cell receptor beta chain was determined in a study of beta chain features in type 1 diabetes. Study-level background: Examined across all samples were some 110 million sorted cells.

Investigators reverse transcribed all isolated RNA, so they sequenced expressed TCRB transcripts. Measured with immunoSEQ multiplex PCR; TCRdb has only the in-frame clones, and not every one. The sample yields 310,000 or so clones, roughly 8% seen once. Points from the study as a whole: Whether HLA type affects TCRB rearrangement stayed undetermined in the present work. Lower insertion and higher deletion counts appeared at VDJ junctions in type 1 diabetes patients.

Germline V gene sequence: CDR1 SGHAT, CDR2 FQNNGV. The V segment lost 4 bases and the J segment 0 bases; nucleotides outside the gene matches: 12. This CDR3 is built from 17 residues. This clone has a handful of counts. Its cognate antigen is unknown. CD4+ cells of the naive, central memory, regulatory and stem cell-like memory types were sorted via CD45RO/CCR7/CD25/CD127/CD95/CD27. The chain couples TRBV11-2 to TRBJ2-7; 7 bases are shared with TRBD2. The TCR sequence derives from a woman between 18 and 30 years old in good health. Sequencing input: central memory CD4+ T cells from blood. This CDR3 reads CASSYLPGKRGSYEQYF. CDR3 nucleotides: TGTGCCAGCAGCTATTTGCCGGGGAAGCGGGGCTCCTACGAGCAGTACTTC.